This TCR beta chain comes out of a study of CD8+CD57+ T cells in acquired aplastic anemia (dated by TCRdb to the late 2010s). Broadly, across the study: DNA extracted from sorted CD4+ and CD8+ cells had a mean of about 3.3 ug, with a range of roughly 0.17 to 27.4 ug. Healthy donor samples averaged about 9.8 million reads for CD4+ and fewer than 12 million for CD8+ cells. Study-level results and caveats: CD8+ Simpson's diversity did not differ significantly between patients and healthy controls (P=0.060). Although 25 to 30 CD8+ CDR3 sequences were shared by patients and controls, these sequences appeared highly expressed in patients and within the immunodominant clones of patients.

For this clonotype: Its antigen is currently not known. A junction end diverges from the germline sequence, so it may reflect a read error.

TCR repertoires of sorted CD4+ and CD8+ blood T cells from severe aplastic anemia patients and healthy subjects were deep-sequenced in the study. Ficoll-Paque density gradient centrifugation was used to isolate peripheral blood mononuclear cells. Before DNA extraction, CD4+ and CD8+ T cells were sorted with FACS or magnetic beads. Genomic DNA served as template for TCR beta VDJ combination and CDR3 sequence profiling. An Illumina HiSeq 2000 was the platform used for TCR repertoire sequencing. Per the source publication's procedure: TRBV/TRBJ rearrangement plots, CDR3 size and DJ length profiles, and Simpson's diversity index were used to assess repertoires. Whichever DNA sequence was most abundant in the deep sequencing data was defined as the immunodominant clone. CDR3 amino acid sequences were checked for sharing between subjects and were compared against published repertoires and the VDJdb database. The raw public reads went through TCRdb reprocessing: fastp at Q25, MiXCR clone calling, in-frame beta chains kept. Rows are combined by CDR3 protein, so each entry shows the most common genes and DNA. Here the V and J calls rest on TCRdb's processing, not on the authors' analysis. Recorded for this sample are about 420,000 distinct CDR3 sequences; roughly 68% of them occurred a single time. The top ten hold 3.5% to 4.5% of the sample.

The CDR3 contains 14 residues, cysteine and phenylalanine counted. The kept DNA is CDR3 alone, 42 bases in frame from the first base. CDR1 and CDR2, looked up from the germline V gene, are SGHTA and FQGTGA. Input material: sorted CD4+, CD8+, or CD8+CD57+ T cells (not recorded which) from PBMCs. The chain employs TRBV7-3 and TRBJ1-1; the D gene identity is not certain. This receptor was taken from a human donor in good health, serving as a control. This receptor carries the CDR3 CASGLAHGYTEAFF. In nucleotides, the sequence is TGTGCCAGCGGCTTGGCGCACGGTTACACTGAAGCTTTCTTT.